This T cell receptor beta chain was obtained from a study of spatial heterogeneity in lung cancer. For the study at large: Sequences of the beta chain were consistently detected in greater numbers than alpha-chain sequences. Findings and limits, study-wide: It was estimated that coverage of tumor T cells reached roughly 7% for alpha chains and about 13% for beta chains. Tumor mutation count correlated with how many alpha and beta TCRs expanded intratumorally.

Looked up from germline, CDR1 is SGHRS and CDR2 is YFSETQ. Between the trimmed V and J ends, which lost 1 base and 6 bases, there was a span of 2 bases. The CDR3 contains 11 residues. The time point here: sample taken at primary tumor resection. The table lists this clonotype with a few counts. The antigen is unknown. A read error may explain this, as a much larger clone is one base away. This beta chain lies outside the target of a library built for alpha chains; its clone size means little. TCRdb reprocessed the 5' RACE reads with MiXCR, giving one entry per CDR3 protein. The sample carries about 13,000 distinct CDR3 sequences, over 4.5% recorded once.

The input for sequencing was lung tumor tissue, taken at surgery. This receptor was obtained from a male donor with early-stage non-small cell lung cancer. This chain joins TRBV5-1 and TRBJ2-1; no clear D. CDR3: CASSLSNEQFF. DNA of the CDR3: TGCGCCAGCAGCTTGAGCAATGAGCAGTTCTTC.